This T cell receptor beta chain stems from a study of shared clonotypes between healthy human individuals. In the study overall: CD4 naive and memory got three plates each, CD8 naive two, CD8 memory one. Whole-study findings and limits: In a few donors, about 5% of naive CD4 clonotypes appeared in common.

The table came from immunoSEQ multiplex PCR; TCRdb's copy has only in-frame clones and leaves some out. The repertoire holds about 1.5 million clones, roughly 98% seen once, with roughly 0.45% in the top ten. The germline V gene has CDR1 SEHNR and CDR2 FQNEAQ (reference sequence). V was clipped by 5 bases and J by 1 base, with 15 bases between them. CDR3 size: 17 residues. Worth noting for this clone: Its antigen is unidentified.

Donors, without exception, were Caucasian adults residing in Nashville, Tennessee. The source is a man aged 25-45 years in good health. The rearrangement joins TRBV7-9 to TRBJ2-6; maybe TRBD1 (6 bases). Sequencing was performed on naive CD4+ T cells sorted from blood. Subset defined: CD45RA+ positively selected. This chain's CDR3 is CASSDRSTGSGANVLTF. The CDR3 DNA is TGTGCCAGCAGCGATCGATCCACAGGGTCTGGGGCCAACGTCCTGACTTTC.